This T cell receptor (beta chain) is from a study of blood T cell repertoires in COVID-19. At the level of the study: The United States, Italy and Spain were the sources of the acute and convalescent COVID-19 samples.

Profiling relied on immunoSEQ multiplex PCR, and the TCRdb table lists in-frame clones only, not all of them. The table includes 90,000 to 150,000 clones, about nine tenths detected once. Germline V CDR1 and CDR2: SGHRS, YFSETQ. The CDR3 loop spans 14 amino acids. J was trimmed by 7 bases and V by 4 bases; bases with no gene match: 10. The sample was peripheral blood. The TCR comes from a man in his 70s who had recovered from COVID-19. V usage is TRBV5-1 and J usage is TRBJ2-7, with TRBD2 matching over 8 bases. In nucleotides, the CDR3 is TGCGCCAGCAGCGGAGGGGCAAGCGGGGGTGAGCAGTACTTC. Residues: CASSGGASGGEQYF.